This note documents a single TCR beta chain sequence. What it binds is unknown. This record belongs to a study of cytomegalovirus exposure and HLA in healthy donors. The CDR3 runs 14 residues. The junction had 3 bases not matched to a gene; V was cut back by 5 bases and J by 0 bases. Per germline, CDR1 SGHRS and CDR2 YFSETQ. With 60 Vbeta and 13 Jbeta primers, the PCR was carried out. Repertoires were generated with immunoSEQ multiplex PCR, while TCRdb's copy carries only in-frame clones and drops some. The sample includes 100,000 to 150,000 clones, over 60% of them seen just once. Study-wide results and limits: An ancestry cluster, one associated with Asian ancestry, reportedly showed fewer N-insertions than the approximately 700-donor mean in a later analysis. Most TCR sequences proved rare, with some public TCRs found in many donors.

The source is a middle-aged woman in good health and CMV-seropositive. The chain recombines TRBV5-1 with TRBJ2-7, with 9 bases aligning to TRBD1. The sequencing sample was made of PBMCs. The CDR3 DNA reads TGCGCCAGCAGACAGGGGGCCGCCTCCTACGAGCAGTACTTC. It yields the protein CASRQGAASYEQYF.